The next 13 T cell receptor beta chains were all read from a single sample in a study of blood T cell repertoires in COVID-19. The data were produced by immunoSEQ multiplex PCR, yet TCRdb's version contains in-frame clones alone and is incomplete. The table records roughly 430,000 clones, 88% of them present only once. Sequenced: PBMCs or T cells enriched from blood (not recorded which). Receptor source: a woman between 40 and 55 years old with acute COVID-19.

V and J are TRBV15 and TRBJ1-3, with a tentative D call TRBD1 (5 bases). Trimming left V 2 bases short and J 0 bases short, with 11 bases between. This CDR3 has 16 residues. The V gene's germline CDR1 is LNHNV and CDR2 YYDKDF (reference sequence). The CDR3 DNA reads TGTGCCACCAGCAGATCGGCAGGGCTCTCTGGAAACACCATATATTTT. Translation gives CATSRSAGLSGNTIYF.

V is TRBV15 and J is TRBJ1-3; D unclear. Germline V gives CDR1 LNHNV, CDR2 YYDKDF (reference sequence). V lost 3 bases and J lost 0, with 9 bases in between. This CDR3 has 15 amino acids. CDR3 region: CATSSTAYSGNTIYF. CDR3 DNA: TGTGCCACCAGCAGTACAGCCTACTCTGGAAACACCATATATTTT.

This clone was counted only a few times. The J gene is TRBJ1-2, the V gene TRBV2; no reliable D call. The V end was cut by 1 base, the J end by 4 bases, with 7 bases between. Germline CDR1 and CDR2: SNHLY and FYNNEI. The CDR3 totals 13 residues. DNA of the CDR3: TGTGCCAGCAGTGAAGTCGTCGGCTATGGCTACACCTTC. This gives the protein CASSEVVGYGYTF.

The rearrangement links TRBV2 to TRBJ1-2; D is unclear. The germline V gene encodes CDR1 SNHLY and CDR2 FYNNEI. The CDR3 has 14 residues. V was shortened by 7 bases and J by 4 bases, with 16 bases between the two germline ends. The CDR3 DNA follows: TGTGCCAGCAAAATCGGGGTGGGGTCCTATGGCTACACCTTC. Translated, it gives CASKIGVGSYGYTF.

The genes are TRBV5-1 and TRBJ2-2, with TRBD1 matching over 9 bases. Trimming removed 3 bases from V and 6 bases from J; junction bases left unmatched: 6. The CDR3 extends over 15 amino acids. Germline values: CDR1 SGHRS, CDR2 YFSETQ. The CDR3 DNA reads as TGCGCCAGCAGCTCAACAGGGGGCCCCCCCGGGGAGCTGTTTTTT. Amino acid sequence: CASSSTGGPPGELFF.

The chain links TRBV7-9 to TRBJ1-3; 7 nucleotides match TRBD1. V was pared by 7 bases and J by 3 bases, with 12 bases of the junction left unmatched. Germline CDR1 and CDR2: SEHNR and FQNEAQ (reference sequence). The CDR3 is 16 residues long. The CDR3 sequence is CASTQGGGGSGNTIYF. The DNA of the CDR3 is TGTGCCAGCACCCAAGGCGGAGGGGGCAGTGGAAACACCATATATTTT.

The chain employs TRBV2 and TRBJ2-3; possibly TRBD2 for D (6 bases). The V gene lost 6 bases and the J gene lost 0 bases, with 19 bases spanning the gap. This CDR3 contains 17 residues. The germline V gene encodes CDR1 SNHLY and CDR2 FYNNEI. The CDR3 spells CASSLRTTGGSTDTQYF. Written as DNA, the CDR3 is TGTGCCAGCAGCCTGAGAACTACCGGGGGAAGCACAGATACGCAGTATTTT. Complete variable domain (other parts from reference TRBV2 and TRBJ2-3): EPEVTQTPSHQVTQMGQEVILRCVPISNHLYFYWYRQILGQKVEFLVSFYNNEISEKSEIFDDQFSVERPDGSNFTLKIRSTKLEDSAMYFCASSLRTTGGSTDTQYFGPGTRLTVL.

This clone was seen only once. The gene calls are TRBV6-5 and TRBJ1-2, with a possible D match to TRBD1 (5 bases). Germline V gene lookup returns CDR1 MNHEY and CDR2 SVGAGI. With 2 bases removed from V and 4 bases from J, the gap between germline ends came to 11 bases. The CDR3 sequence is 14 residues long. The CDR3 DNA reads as TGTGCCAGCAGTTACGATGACAGATTCTATGGCTACACCTTC. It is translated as CASSYDDRFYGYTF.

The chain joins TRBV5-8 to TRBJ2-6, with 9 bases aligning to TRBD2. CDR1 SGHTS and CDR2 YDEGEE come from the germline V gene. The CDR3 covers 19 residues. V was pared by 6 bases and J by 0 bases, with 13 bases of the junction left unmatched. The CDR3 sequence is CASNPVAGVSSSGANVLTF. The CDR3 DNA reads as TGTGCCAGCAACCCCGTAGCGGGGGTTTCTAGCTCTGGGGCCAACGTCCTGACTTTC.

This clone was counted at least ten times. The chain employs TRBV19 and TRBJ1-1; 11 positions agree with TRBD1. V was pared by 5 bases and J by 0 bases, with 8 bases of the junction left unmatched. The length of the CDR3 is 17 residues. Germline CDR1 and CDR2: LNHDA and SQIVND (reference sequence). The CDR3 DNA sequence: TGTGCCAGTAGTCCCTGGACAGGGGGCGATGTGAACACTGAAGCTTTCTTT. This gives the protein CASSPWTGGDVNTEAFF.

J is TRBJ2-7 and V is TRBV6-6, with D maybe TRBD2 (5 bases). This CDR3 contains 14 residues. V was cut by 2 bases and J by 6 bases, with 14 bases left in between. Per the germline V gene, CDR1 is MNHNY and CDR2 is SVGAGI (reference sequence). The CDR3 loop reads CASSYVGLRGEQYF. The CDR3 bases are TGTGCCAGCAGTTACGTCGGACTCCGAGGCGAGCAGTACTTC.

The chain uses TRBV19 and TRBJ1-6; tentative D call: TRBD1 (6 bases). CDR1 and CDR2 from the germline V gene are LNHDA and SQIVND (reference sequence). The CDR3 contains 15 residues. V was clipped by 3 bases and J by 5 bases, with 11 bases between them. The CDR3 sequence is CASSITRQDNSPLHF. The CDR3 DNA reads TGTGCCAGTAGTATTACACGACAGGATAATTCACCCCTCCACTTT.

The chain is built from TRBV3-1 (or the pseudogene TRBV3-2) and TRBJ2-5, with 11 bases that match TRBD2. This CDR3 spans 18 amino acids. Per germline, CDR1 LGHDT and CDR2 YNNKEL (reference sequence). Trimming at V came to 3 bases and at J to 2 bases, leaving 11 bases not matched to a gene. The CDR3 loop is CASSQGVASGGSQETQYF. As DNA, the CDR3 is TGTGCCAGCAGCCAGGGGGTGGCTAGCGGGGGGTCTCAAGAGACCCAGTACTTC.